The 14 T cell receptor beta chains listed next were all sequenced from one sample in a study of cytomegalovirus exposure and HLA in healthy donors. Here immunoSEQ multiplex PCR was the method, and the copy in TCRdb shows in-frame clones only, minus some. The sample includes fewer than 150,000 clones, around 88% seen only once; the top ten take 7.5% to 8.5%. Sequencing was done on a sample of PBMCs. These receptors all stem from a woman aged 18 to 35 in good health and CMV-seropositive.

The CDR3 DNA is TGCGCCAGCAGCCAGGGACAGGGTCTTGGCTACACCTTC. This encodes CASSQGQGLGYTF. The V call is TRBV5-1, the J call TRBJ1-2, with TRBD1 matching 9 bases. CDR1 is SGHRS and CDR2 is YFSETQ in the germline V gene. Trimming took 4 bases from V and 7 from J; bases not matched to a gene: 5. CDR3 size: 13 residues.

The V gene is TRBV5-1, the J gene TRBJ1-1; no reliable D call. Germline V CDR1 and CDR2: SGHRS, YFSETQ. The CDR3 has 14 amino acids. Trimming cost V 0 bases and J 1 base, with 7 bases left between them. Written as DNA, the CDR3 is TGCGCCAGCAGCTTGGGTTCAGGGAACACTGAAGCTTTCTTT. Residues: CASSLGSGNTEAFF.

This clone came up once. Its ends do not fully match the called genes, so a read error is possible. The V gene is TRBV6-6, the J gene TRBJ1-1, with 9 bases matching TRBD1. This CDR3 region has 16 residues. CDR1 and CDR2 from the germline V gene are MNHNY and SVGAGI (reference sequence). The chain's CDR3 is CVSSLTGGSSNTEAFF. Here the CDR3 DNA reads TGTGTCAGCAGCCTGACAGGGGGGTCGTCGAACACTGAAGCTTTCTTT.

The rearrangement links TRBV28 to TRBJ1-2; D may be TRBD1 (6 bases). From germline, CDR1 is MDHEN and CDR2 SYDVKM. The CDR3 is 14 residues long. Trimming stripped 7 bases from V and 8 bases from J, with 20 bases between. CDR3 DNA: TGTGCCAGCAATCCTATGCCCCAGGGGACGGGCTACACCTTC. As protein: CASNPMPQGTGYTF.

This clone showed up just once. V and J are TRBV5-6 and TRBJ1-2; TRBD1 is a possible D gene (5 bases). CDR1 is SGHDT, CDR2 YYEEEE, per germline. Trimming pared 4 bases from V and 0 bases from J, leaving 10 bases between. The CDR3 runs 14 residues. CDR3: CASSQATANYGYTF. CDR3 nucleotide sequence: TGTGCCAGCAGCCAAGCGACAGCTAACTATGGCTACACCTTC. Combining the CDR3 with reference TRBV5-6 and TRBJ1-2 gives the whole variable domain DAGVTQSPTHLIKTRGQQVTLRCSPKSGHDTVSWYQQALGQGPQFIFQYYEEEERQRGNFPDRFSGHQFPNYSSELNVNALLLGDSALYLCASSQATANYGYTFGSGTRLTVV.

DNA for the CDR3: TGTGCCAGCAGTGATGGCAGGGGGTATAATTCACCCCTCCACTTT. Translation: CASSDGRGYNSPLHF. The V call is TRBV6-4, the J call TRBJ1-6, with 7 bases aligning to TRBD1. Germline CDR1 is MRHNA and CDR2 is SNTAGT. After removal of 3 bases from V and 4 bases from J, the junction contained 3 bases not matched to a gene. This CDR3 spans 15 amino acids.

This clone was observed a few times. The chain recombines TRBV4-1 with TRBJ2-7; maybe TRBD2 (6 bases). CDR1 is MGHRA and CDR2 is YSYEKL in the germline V gene. The V gene lost 4 bases and the J gene lost 9 bases, with 13 bases spanning the gap. The CDR3 runs 12 residues. CDR3 DNA sequence: TGCGCCAGCAGCCGAATCGGGGAGGTGCAGTACTTC. Translation: CASSRIGEVQYF.

The J gene is TRBJ1-2, the V gene TRBV7-2; D perhaps matches TRBD1 (5 bases). V was shortened by 4 bases and J by 6 bases, with 12 bases between the two germline ends. The CDR3 has 13 residues. CDR1 is SGHTA and CDR2 is FQGNSA in the germline V gene. The CDR3 loop reads CASSYGGMNGYTF. CDR3 DNA sequence: TGTGCCAGCAGCTATGGGGGGATGAATGGCTACACCTTC.

This clone turned up a few times. The chain uses TRBV16 and TRBJ2-1, with TRBD2 identical over 11 bases. The CDR3 covers 15 residues. CDR1 and CDR2 from the germline V gene are KGHSY and FQNENV. V was clipped by 2 bases and J by 3 bases; unmatched bases: 0. The CDR3 DNA sequence: TGTGCCAGCAGCCAAGGGACTAGCGGCTACAATGAGCAGTTCTTC. This sequence encodes CASSQGTSGYNEQFF.

The chain joins TRBV9 to TRBJ2-7; the match to TRBD1 covers 8 bases. Germline V lookup: CDR1 SGDLS, CDR2 YYNGEE. This CDR3 has 14 residues. With 0 bases clipped from V and 4 bases from J, the junction kept 3 bases outside the gene matches. CDR3 nucleotide sequence: TGTGCCAGCAGCGTAGACACAGGGGGGTACGAGCAGTACTTC. This sequence encodes CASSVDTGGYEQYF.

The chain joins TRBV15 to TRBJ1-1; 10 nucleotides match TRBD1. This CDR3 has 16 residues. The trim removed 0 bases at V and 5 bases at J, leaving 6 bases unmatched. The germline CDR1 and CDR2 sequences are LNHNV and YYDKDF (reference sequence). CDR3 coding DNA: TGTGCCACCAGCAGAGATTCTCCGGGACAGGGGACTGAAGCTTTCTTT. It is translated as CATSRDSPGQGTEAFF.

This sequence joins TRBV30 and TRBJ2-7; 13 bases are shared with TRBD2. The CDR3 contains 14 residues. Per the germline V gene, CDR1 is GTSNPN and CDR2 is SVGIG (reference sequence). V lost 4 bases and J lost 7; bases outside the gene matches: 7. CDR3 in DNA: TGTGCCTGGACCCTGACTAGCGGGAGGAGTGAGCAGTACTTC. This translates into CAWTLTSGRSEQYF. Filled out from reference TRBV30 and TRBJ2-7, the complete variable domain reads SQTIHQWPATLVQPVGSPLSLECTVEGTSNPNLYWYRQAAGRGLQLLFYSVGIGQISSEVPQNLSASRPQDRQFILSSKKLLLSDSGFYLCAWTLTSGRSEQYFGPGTRLTVT.

This clone was counted a single time. The chain carries TRBV19 and TRBJ2-1, with D possibly TRBD2 on 6 matching bases. V was cut by 1 base and J by 2 bases, with 6 bases left in between. This CDR3 region has 14 residues. Germline V lookup: CDR1 LNHDA, CDR2 SQIVND (reference sequence). CDR3 bases: TGTGCCAGTAGTATAGCGGGAGCCTACAATGAGCAGTTCTTC. It yields the protein CASSIAGAYNEQFF.

CDR3 sequence reads: CASSYSGGWADTQYF. In DNA form, the CDR3 reads TGTGCCAGCAGTTACTCGGGGGGGTGGGCAGATACGCAGTATTTT. The chain has TRBV6-5 and TRBJ2-3; TRBD2 matches at 7 bases. The CDR3 spans 15 residues. Germline V gene lookup returns CDR1 MNHEY and CDR2 SVGAGI. The junction had 4 bases not matched to a gene; V was cut back by 0 bases and J by 4 bases.